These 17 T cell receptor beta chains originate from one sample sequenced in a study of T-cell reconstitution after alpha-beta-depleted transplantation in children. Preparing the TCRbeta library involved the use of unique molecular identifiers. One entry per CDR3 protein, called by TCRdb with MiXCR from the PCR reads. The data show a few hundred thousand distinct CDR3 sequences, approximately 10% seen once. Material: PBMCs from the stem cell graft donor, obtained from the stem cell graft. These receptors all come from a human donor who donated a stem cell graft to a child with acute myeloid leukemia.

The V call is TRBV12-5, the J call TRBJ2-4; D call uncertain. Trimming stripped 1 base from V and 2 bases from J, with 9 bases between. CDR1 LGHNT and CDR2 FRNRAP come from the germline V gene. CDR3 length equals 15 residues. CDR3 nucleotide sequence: TGTGCTAGTGGTTTGGCCCCCCTAACCAAAAACATTCAGTACTTC. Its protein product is CASGLAPLTKNIQYF.

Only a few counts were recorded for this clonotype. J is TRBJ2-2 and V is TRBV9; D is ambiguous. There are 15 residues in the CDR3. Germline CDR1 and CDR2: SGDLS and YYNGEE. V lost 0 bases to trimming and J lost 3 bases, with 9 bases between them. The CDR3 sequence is CASSVGGLDTGELFF. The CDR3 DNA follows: TGTGCCAGCAGCGTAGGAGGTCTGGACACCGGGGAGCTGTTTTTT. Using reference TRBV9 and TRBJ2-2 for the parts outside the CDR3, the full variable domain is DSGVTQTPKHLITATGQRVTLRCSPRSGDLSVYWYQQSLDQGLQFLIQYYNGEERAKGNILERFSAQQFPDLHSELNLSSLELGDSALYFCASSVGGLDTGELFFGEGSRLTVL.

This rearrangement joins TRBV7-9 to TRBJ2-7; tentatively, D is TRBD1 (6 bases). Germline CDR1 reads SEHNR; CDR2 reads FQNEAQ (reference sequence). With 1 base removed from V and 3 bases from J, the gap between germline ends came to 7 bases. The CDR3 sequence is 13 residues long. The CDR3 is CASSLEGDYEQYV. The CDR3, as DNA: TGTGCCAGCAGCTTAGAGGGGGACTACGAGCAGTACGTC.

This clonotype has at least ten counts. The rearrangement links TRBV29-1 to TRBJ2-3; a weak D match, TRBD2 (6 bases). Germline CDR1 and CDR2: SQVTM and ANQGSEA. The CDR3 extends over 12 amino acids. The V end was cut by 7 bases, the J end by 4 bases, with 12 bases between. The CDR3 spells CSASLAADTQYF. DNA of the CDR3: TGCAGCGCCTCATTAGCGGCAGATACGCAGTATTTT.

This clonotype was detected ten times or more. This chain's CDR3 is CASSRGTGELFF. As DNA, the CDR3 is TGTGCCAGCAGCCGGGGGACAGGGGAGCTGTTTTTT. The rearrangement joins TRBV12-3 or TRBV12-4 to TRBJ2-2; D may match TRBD1 or TRBD2 (6 bases each). The CDR3 loop spans 12 amino acids. With 6 bases removed from V and 8 bases from J, the gap between germline ends came to 10 bases.

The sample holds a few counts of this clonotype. The CDR3 DNA sequence: TGTGCCAGCGATCCGGGACGGCAAAACACTGAAGCTTTCTTT. Amino acids: CASDPGRQNTEAFF. The V gene is TRBV12-3 or TRBV12-4, the J gene TRBJ1-1; possible D gene TRBD1, 5 bases. The V and J ends lost 8 bases and 2 bases respectively, with 15 bases between them. The CDR3 spans 14 residues.

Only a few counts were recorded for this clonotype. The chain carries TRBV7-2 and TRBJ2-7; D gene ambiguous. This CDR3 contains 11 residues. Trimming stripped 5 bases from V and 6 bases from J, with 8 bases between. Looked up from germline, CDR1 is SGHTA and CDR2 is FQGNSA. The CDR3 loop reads CASSRAREQYF. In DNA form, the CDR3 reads TGTGCCAGCAGCCGGGCTCGCGAGCAGTACTTC. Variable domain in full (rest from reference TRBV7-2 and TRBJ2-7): GAGVSQSPSNKVTEKGKDVELRCDPISGHTALYWYRQSLGQGLEFLIYFQGNSAPDKSGLPSDRFSAERTGGSVSTLTIQRTQQEDSAVYLCASSRAREQYFGPGTRLTVT.

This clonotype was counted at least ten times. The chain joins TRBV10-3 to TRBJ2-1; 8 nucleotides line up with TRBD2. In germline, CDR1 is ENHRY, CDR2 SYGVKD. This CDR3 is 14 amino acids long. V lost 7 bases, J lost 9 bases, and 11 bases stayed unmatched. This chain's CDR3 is CAITGRENSGEQFF. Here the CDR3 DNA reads TGTGCCATCACCGGGAGGGAAAACAGCGGTGAGCAGTTCTTC.

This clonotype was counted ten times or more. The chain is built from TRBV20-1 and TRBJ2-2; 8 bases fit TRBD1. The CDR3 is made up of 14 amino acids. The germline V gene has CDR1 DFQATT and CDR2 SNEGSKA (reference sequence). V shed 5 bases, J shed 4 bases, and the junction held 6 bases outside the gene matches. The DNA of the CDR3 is TGCAGTGCTGTCACAGGGGGTTCCACCGGGGAGCTGTTTTTT. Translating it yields CSAVTGGSTGELFF.

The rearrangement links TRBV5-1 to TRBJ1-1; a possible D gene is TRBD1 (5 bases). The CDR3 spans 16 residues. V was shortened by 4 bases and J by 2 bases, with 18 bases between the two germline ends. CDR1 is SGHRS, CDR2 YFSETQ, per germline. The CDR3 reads CASSPLGGGPNTEAFF. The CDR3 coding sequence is TGCGCCAGCAGCCCCCTTGGGGGGGGTCCAAACACTGAAGCTTTCTTT.

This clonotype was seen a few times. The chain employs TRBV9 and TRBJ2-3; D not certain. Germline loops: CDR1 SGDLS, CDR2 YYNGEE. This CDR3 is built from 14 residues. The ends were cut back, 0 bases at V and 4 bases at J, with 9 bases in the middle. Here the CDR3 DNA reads TGTGCCAGCAGCGTAGACAGAGCCCCAGATACGCAGTATTTT. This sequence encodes CASSVDRAPDTQYF.

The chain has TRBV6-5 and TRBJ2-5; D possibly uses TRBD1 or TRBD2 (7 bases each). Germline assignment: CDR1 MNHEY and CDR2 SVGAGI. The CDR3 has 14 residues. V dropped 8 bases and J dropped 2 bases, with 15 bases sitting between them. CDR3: CASSGGATQETQYF. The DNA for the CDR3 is TGTGCCAGCTCAGGGGGGGCCACTCAAGAGACCCAGTACTTC.

The DNA of the CDR3 is TGCGCCAGCAGCCCCTTGTTGGGCGACCTACGGCCCCAGCATTTT. It codes for CASSPLLGDLRPQHF. The chain uses TRBV4-1 and TRBJ1-5; D gene uncertain. The CDR3 has 15 amino acids. Looked up from germline, CDR1 is MGHRA and CDR2 is YSYEKL. Trimming took 4 bases from V and 9 from J, leaving 19 bases between them.

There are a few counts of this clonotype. The CDR3 protein is CASSASGGGATDTQYF. Here the CDR3 DNA reads TGTGCCAGCAGCGCATCGGGCGGGGGGGCCACAGATACGCAGTATTTT. The J gene is TRBJ2-3, the V gene TRBV7-6, with 9 bases identical to TRBD2. Unmatched junction bases numbered 8, after V lost 5 bases and J lost 2 bases. From germline, CDR1 is SGHVS and CDR2 FNYEAQ. The CDR3 consists of 16 residues.

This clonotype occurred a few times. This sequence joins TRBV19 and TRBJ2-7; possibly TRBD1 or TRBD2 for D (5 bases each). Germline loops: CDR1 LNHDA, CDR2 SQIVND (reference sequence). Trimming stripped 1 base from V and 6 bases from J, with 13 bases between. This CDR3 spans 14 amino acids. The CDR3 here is CASSIGRGTVEQYF. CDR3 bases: TGTGCCAGTAGTATAGGTCGAGGGACGGTCGAGCAGTACTTC. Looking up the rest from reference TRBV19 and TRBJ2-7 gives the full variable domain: DGGITQSPKYLFRKEGQNVTLSCEQNLNHDAMYWYRQDPGQGLRLIYYSQIVNDFQKGDIAEGYSVSREKKESFPLTVTSAQKNPTAFYLCASSIGRGTVEQYFGPGTRLTVT.

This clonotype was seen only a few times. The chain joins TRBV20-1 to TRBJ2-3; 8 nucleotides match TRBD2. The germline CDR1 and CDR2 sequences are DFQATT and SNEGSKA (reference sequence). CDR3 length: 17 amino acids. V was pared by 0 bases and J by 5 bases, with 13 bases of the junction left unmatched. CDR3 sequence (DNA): TGCAGTGCTAGAGAGCCGGGGGGGAGGGGTCCTGGAGATACGCAGTATTTT. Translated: CSAREPGGRGPGDTQYF.

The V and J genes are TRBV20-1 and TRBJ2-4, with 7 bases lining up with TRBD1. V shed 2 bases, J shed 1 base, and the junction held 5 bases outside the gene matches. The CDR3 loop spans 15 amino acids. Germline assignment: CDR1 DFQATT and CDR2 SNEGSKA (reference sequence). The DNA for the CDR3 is TGCAGTGCTAGAACAGGACAGGCCGCCAAAAACATTCAGTACTTC. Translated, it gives CSARTGQAAKNIQYF.